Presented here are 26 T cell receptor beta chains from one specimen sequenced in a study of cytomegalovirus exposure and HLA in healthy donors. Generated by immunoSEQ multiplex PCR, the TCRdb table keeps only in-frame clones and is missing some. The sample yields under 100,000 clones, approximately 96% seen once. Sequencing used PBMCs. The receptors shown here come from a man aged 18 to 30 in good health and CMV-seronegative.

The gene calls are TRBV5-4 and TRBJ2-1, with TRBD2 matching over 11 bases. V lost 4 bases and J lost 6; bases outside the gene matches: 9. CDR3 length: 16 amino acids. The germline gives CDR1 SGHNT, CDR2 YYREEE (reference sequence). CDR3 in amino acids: CASSLELAGVVNEQFF. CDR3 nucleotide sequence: TGTGCCAGCAGCCTGGAACTAGCGGGAGTTGTCAATGAGCAGTTCTTC.

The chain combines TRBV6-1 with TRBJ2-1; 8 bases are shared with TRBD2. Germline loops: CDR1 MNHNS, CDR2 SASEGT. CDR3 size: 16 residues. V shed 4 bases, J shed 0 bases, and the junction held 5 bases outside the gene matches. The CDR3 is CASSGLAGLSYNEQFF. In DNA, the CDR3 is TGTGCCAGCAGTGGTCTAGCGGGCCTCTCCTACAATGAGCAGTTCTTC.

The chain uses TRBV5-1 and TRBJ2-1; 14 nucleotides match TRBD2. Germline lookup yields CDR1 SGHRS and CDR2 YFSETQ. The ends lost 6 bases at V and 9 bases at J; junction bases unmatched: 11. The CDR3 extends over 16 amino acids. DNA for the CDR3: TGCGCCAGCACCCGACTAGCGGGAGGGCCGGAAGGTGAGCAGTTCTTC. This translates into CASTRLAGGPEGEQFF.

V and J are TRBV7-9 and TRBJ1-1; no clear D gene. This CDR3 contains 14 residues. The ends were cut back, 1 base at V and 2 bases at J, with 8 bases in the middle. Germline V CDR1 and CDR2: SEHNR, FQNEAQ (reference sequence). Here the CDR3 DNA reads TGTGCCAGCAGCTTAGGACAAGGAAACACTGAAGCTTTCTTT. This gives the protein CASSLGQGNTEAFF. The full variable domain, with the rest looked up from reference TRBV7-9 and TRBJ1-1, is DTGVSQNPRHKITKRGQNVTFRCDPISEHNRLYWYRQTLGQGPEFLTYFQNEAQLEKSRLLSDRFSAERPKGSFSTLEIQRTEQGDSAMYLCASSLGQGNTEAFFGQGTRLTVV.

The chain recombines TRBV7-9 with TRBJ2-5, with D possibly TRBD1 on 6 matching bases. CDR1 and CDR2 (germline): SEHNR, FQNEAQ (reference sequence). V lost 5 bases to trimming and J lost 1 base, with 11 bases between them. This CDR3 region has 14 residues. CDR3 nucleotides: TGTGCCAGCAGCGGGGGCCTGGCCCAAGAGACCCAGTACTTC. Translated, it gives CASSGGLAQETQYF.

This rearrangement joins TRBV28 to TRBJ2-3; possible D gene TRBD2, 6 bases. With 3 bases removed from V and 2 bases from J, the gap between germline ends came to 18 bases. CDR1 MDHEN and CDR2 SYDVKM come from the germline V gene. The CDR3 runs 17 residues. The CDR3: CASSLGGLAVNTDTQYF. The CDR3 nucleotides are TGTGCCAGCAGTTTGGGGGGACTTGCGGTAAACACAGATACGCAGTATTTT.

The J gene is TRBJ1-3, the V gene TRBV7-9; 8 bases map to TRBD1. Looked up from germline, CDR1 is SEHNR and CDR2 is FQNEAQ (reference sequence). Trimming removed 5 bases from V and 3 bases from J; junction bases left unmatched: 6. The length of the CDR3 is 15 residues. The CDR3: CASSPGQADGNTIYF. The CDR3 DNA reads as TGTGCCAGCAGCCCGGGACAGGCTGATGGAAACACCATATATTTT.

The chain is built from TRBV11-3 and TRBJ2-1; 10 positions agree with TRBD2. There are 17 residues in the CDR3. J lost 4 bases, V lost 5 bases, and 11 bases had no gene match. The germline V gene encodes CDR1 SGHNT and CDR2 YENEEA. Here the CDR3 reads CASSTRAAGGRYNEQFF. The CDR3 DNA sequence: TGTGCCAGCAGCACCAGGGCAGCGGGAGGGCGGTACAATGAGCAGTTCTTC.

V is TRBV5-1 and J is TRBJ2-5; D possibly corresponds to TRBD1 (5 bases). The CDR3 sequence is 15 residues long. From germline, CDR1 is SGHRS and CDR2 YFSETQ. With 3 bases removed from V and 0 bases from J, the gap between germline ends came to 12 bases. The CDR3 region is CASSYDSWYQETQYF. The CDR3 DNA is TGCGCCAGCAGCTATGACAGTTGGTACCAAGAGACCCAGTACTTC.

CDR3 nucleotide sequence: TGCGCCAGCAGCCAGTGGGCTAGCGGGAAGGAGCAGTTCTTC. This translates into CASSQWASGKEQFF. The chain joins TRBV4-3 to TRBJ2-1; 9 positions agree with TRBD2. The CDR3 sequence is 14 residues long. CDR1 and CDR2 from the germline V gene are LGHNA and YSLEER. The V segment lost 3 bases and the J segment 10 bases; nucleotides outside the gene matches: 7.

CDR3 loop: CASSQERGRVYGYTF. CDR3 in DNA: TGCGCCAGCAGCCAAGAGCGGGGGCGCGTCTATGGCTACACCTTC. V and J are TRBV4-1 and TRBJ1-2; TRBD1 is a possible D gene (6 bases). The germline V gene encodes CDR1 MGHRA and CDR2 YSYEKL. V gave up 0 bases and J gave up 4 bases, with 12 bases separating them. The CDR3 runs 15 residues.

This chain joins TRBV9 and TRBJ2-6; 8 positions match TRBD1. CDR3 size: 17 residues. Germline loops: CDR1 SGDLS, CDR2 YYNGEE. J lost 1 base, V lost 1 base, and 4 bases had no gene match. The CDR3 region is CASSVQGALSGANVLTF. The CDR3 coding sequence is TGTGCCAGCAGCGTACAGGGGGCGCTTTCTGGGGCCAACGTCCTGACTTTC.

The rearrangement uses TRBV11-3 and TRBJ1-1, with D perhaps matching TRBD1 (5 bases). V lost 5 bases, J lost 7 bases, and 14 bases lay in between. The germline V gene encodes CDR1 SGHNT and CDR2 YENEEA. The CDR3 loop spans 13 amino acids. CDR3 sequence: CASSPGGEFEAFF. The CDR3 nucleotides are TGTGCCAGCAGCCCTGGGGGGGAGTTTGAAGCTTTCTTT.

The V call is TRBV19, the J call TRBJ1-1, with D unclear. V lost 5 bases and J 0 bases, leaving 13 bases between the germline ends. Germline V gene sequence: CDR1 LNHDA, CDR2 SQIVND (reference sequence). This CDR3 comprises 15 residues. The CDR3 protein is CASSPRHGLNTEAFF. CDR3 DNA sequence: TGTGCCAGTAGTCCGCGACACGGCTTGAACACTGAAGCTTTCTTT.

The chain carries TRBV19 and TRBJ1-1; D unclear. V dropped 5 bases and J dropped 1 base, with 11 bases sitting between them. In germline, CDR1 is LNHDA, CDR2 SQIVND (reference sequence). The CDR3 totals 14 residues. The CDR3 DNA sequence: TGTGCCAGTAGTTGGTACAGAGAGAACACTGAAGCTTTCTTT. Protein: CASSWYRENTEAFF.

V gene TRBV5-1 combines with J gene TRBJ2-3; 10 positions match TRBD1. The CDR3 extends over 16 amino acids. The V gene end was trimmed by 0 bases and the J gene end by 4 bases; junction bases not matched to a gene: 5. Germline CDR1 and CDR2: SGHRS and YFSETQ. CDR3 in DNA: TGCGCCAGCAGCTTGGCCGGGACAGGGGTACCAGATACGCAGTATTTT. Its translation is CASSLAGTGVPDTQYF.

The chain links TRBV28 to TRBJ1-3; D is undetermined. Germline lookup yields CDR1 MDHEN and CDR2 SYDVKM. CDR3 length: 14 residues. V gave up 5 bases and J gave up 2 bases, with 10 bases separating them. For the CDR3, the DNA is TGTGCCAGCAGTCGGACTCAAGCTGGAAACACCATATATTTT. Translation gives CASSRTQAGNTIYF.

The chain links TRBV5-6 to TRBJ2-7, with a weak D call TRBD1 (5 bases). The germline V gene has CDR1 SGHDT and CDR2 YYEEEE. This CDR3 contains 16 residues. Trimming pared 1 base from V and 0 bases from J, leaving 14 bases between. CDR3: CASSLTGPKASYEQYF. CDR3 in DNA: TGTGCCAGCAGCTTGACAGGACCTAAGGCCTCCTACGAGCAGTACTTC.

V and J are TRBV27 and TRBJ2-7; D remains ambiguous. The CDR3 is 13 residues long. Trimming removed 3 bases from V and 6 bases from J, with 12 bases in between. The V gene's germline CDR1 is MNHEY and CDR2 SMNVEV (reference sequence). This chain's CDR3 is CASSLYYLSEQYV. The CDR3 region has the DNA TGTGCCAGCAGTTTGTACTACCTGTCCGAGCAGTACGTC.

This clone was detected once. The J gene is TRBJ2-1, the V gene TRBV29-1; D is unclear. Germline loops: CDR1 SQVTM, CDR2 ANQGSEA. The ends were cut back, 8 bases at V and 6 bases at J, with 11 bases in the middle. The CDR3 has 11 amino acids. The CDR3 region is CSSKPGNEQFF. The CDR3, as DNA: TGCAGCTCAAAACCGGGCAATGAGCAGTTCTTC.

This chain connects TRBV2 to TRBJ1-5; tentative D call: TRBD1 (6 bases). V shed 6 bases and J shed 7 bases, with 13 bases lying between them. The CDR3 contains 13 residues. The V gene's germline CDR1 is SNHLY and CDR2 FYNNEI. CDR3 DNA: TGTGCCAGCAGGCACAGGGTTGGACAGCCCCAGCATTTT. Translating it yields CASRHRVGQPQHF.

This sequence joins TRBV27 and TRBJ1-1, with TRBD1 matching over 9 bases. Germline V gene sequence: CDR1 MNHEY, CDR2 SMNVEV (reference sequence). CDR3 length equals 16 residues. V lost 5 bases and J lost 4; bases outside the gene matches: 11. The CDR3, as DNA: TGTGCCAGCAGTATCCTATCCGGGACAGGGATCACTGAAGCTTTCTTT. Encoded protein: CASSILSGTGITEAFF.

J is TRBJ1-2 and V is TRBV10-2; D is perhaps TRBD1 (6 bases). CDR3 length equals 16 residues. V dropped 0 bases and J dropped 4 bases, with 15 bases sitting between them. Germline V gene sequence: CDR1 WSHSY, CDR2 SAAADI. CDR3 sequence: CASSESIRGAGYGYTF. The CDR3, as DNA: TGCGCCAGCAGTGAGTCGATCCGGGGGGCCGGCTATGGCTACACCTTC.

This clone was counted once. In nucleotides, the CDR3 is TGCGCCAGCAGCTTTGAGGGATCAACCGGCTACACCTTC. This codes for CASSFEGSTGYTF. This chain joins TRBV5-1 and TRBJ1-2, with D unresolved. Germline V gene data show CDR1 as SGHRS and CDR2 as YFSETQ. The CDR3 consists of 13 residues. Trimming took off 2 bases at V and 8 bases at J, with 13 bases between the two ends.

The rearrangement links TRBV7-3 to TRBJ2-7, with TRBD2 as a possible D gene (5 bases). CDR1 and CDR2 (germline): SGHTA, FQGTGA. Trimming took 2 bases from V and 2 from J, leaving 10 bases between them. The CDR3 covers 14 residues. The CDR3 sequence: CASSLGSGPYEQYF. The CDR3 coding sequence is TGTGCCAGCAGCTTAGGGAGCGGACCCTACGAGCAGTACTTC.

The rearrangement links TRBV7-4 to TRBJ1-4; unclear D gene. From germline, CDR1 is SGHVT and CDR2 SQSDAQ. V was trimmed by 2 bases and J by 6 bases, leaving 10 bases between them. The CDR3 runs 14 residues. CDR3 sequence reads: CASSLPGEYEKLFF. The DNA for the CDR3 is TGTGCCAGCAGCTTACCCGGAGAGTATGAAAAACTGTTTTTT.